These 30 T cell receptor beta chains came from one sample sequenced in a study of graft-versus-host responses after intestinal transplantation. Lymphocytes (intraepithelial and lamina propria) were released by processing the graft tissue. TCRdb's copy holds only in-frame clones and misses some; the assay was immunoSEQ multiplex PCR. Among around 15,000 clones listed, about 74% were seen once. The material was ileum tissue, obtained 14 days after transplant. These TCRs come from a human patient who received an intestinal transplant, so some T cells may come from the graft donor.

V and J are TRBV6-6 and TRBJ2-7; 14 bases agree with TRBD2. This CDR3 is 15 amino acids long. Trimming cost V 6 bases and J 4 bases; bases outside gene matches: 5. Germline V gene data show CDR1 as MNHNY and CDR2 as SVGAGI (reference sequence). The CDR3 is CASSQGLAGAYEQYF. CDR3 nucleotides: TGTGCCAGCAGCCAGGGACTAGCGGGAGCTTACGAGCAGTACTTC.

The chain combines TRBV9 with TRBJ2-7; D uncertain. Germline values: CDR1 SGDLS, CDR2 YYNGEE. This CDR3 region has 13 residues. V was trimmed by 3 bases and J by 3 bases, leaving 10 bases between them. The CDR3 region is CASSADNDYEQYF. CDR3 DNA sequence: TGTGCCAGCAGCGCTGACAACGACTACGAGCAGTACTTC.

The chain couples TRBV27 to TRBJ2-1; 8 nucleotides line up with TRBD2. The CDR3 loop spans 16 amino acids. Germline CDR1 and CDR2: MNHEY and SMNVEV (reference sequence). The V and J ends lost 3 bases and 8 bases, in that order; junction bases with no gene match: 12. The CDR3 DNA reads TGTGCCAGCAGTTTCGTAGCGGGGCGGGGACGTGATGAGCAGTTCTTC. Its translation: CASSFVAGRGRDEQFF.

V usage is TRBV5-1 and J usage is TRBJ2-7; the D call may be TRBD1 or TRBD2 (6 bases each). Trimming left V 0 bases short and J 4 bases short, with 17 bases between. Germline-derived CDR1 and CDR2 are SGHRS and YFSETQ. The CDR3 extends over 16 amino acids. The CDR3 DNA sequence: TGCGCCAGCAGCTTGGGTGTGGCGGGGACAAGTTACGAGCAGTACTTC. The encoded protein is CASSLGVAGTSYEQYF.

V usage is TRBV5-6 and J usage is TRBJ1-1; D gene unclear. Germline values: CDR1 SGHDT, CDR2 YYEEEE. V dropped 3 bases and J dropped 6 bases, with 9 bases sitting between them. The CDR3 length is 12 residues. CDR3 residues: CASSWYRAEAFF. CDR3 nucleotides: TGTGCCAGCAGCTGGTACAGAGCTGAAGCTTTCTTT.

J is TRBJ1-5 and V is TRBV25-1, with D hard to call. Per the germline V gene, CDR1 is MGHDK and CDR2 is SYGVNS. This CDR3 contains 12 residues. The germline V and J ends were trimmed by 2 bases and 3 bases, with 2 bases remaining between them. The CDR3, as DNA: TGTGCCAGCAGTGAACCCAATCAGCCCCAGCATTTT. Protein product: CASSEPNQPQHF. Drawing the rest from reference TRBV25-1 and TRBJ1-5, the complete variable domain is EADIYQTPRYLVIGTGKKITLECSQTMGHDKMYWYQQDPGMELHLIHYSYGVNSTEKGDLSSESTVSRIRTEHFPLTLESARPSHTSQYLCASSEPNQPQHFGDGTRLSIL.

This chain joins TRBV19 and TRBJ2-7, with D perhaps TRBD2 (5 bases). Trimming removed 4 bases at V and 4 bases at J, with 11 bases between. The CDR3 covers 13 residues. Germline V gene data show CDR1 as LNHDA and CDR2 as SQIVND (reference sequence). This CDR3 reads CASSSGRKYEQYF. CDR3 nucleotides: TGTGCCAGTAGTAGCGGGCGAAAATACGAGCAGTACTTC.

This clone was observed a few times. The rearrangement uses TRBV5-6 and TRBJ2-7; D gene unclear. This CDR3 spans 10 amino acids. CDR1 is SGHDT, CDR2 YYEEEE, per germline. V was pared by 3 bases and J by 2 bases, with 0 bases between. The CDR3 sequence is CASSSYEQYF. CDR3 sequence (DNA): TGTGCCAGCAGCTCCTACGAGCAGTACTTC.

This clone was seen a single time. The V and J genes are TRBV9 and TRBJ2-2; 9 bases fit TRBD1. This CDR3 comprises 17 residues. CDR1 and CDR2 from the germline V gene are SGDLS and YYNGEE. V lost 1 base and J lost 0; bases outside the gene matches: 4. The CDR3: CASSVPGQGANTGELFF. The CDR3 DNA follows: TGTGCCAGCAGCGTACCGGGACAGGGCGCGAACACCGGGGAGCTGTTTTTT.

The chain's CDR3 is CASSEELAGGYEQYF. CDR3 in DNA: TGTGCCAGCAGTGAGGAGCTAGCGGGAGGGTACGAGCAGTACTTC. This chain connects TRBV6-1 to TRBJ2-7, with 12 bases that match TRBD2. The CDR3 covers 15 residues. CDR1 MNHNS and CDR2 SASEGT come from the germline V gene. Trimming removed 3 bases from V and 4 bases from J; junction bases left unmatched: 4.

This chain links TRBV27 with TRBJ2-3, with D hard to call. This CDR3 is built from 13 residues. Germline-derived CDR1 and CDR2 are MNHEY and SMNVEV (reference sequence). The V end was cut by 7 bases, the J end by 7 bases, with 15 bases between. The CDR3 DNA reads TGTGCCAGCACTCTTGGTATAGGAAATACGCAGTATTTT. Its protein product is CASTLGIGNTQYF.

This chain links TRBV5-6 with TRBJ2-2; D may match TRBD1 or TRBD2 (5 bases each). The V gene's germline CDR1 is SGHDT and CDR2 YYEEEE. The CDR3 length is 14 residues. The V end was cut by 4 bases, the J end by 9 bases, with 16 bases between. CDR3 nucleotides: TGTGCCAGCAGCCTCGCACTGGGGACCCGGGAGCTGTTTTTT. Protein sequence: CASSLALGTRELFF.

In this sample, this clone turned up once. The genes are TRBV2 and TRBJ2-1, with unresolved D. This CDR3 contains 16 residues. Trimming removed 1 base at V and 0 bases at J, with 10 bases between. The germline CDR1 and CDR2 sequences are SNHLY and FYNNEI. This chain's CDR3 is CASSEVLGSSYNEQFF. The CDR3 coding sequence is TGTGCCAGCAGTGAAGTACTCGGTAGCTCCTACAATGAGCAGTTCTTC.

The chain uses TRBV2 and TRBJ2-7; D tentatively reads TRBD1 or TRBD2 (6 bases each). Germline loops: CDR1 SNHLY, CDR2 FYNNEI. CDR3 length: 14 residues. Trimming pared 5 bases from V and 1 base from J, leaving 12 bases between. The CDR3, as DNA: TGTGCCAGCAGTTCTAAGGGGGGTTCCTACGAGCAGTACTTC. Amino acids: CASSSKGGSYEQYF.

This clone came up once. The chain employs TRBV6-1 and TRBJ1-2, with no clear D. The CDR3 is 14 amino acids. The V and J ends lost 1 base and 3 bases respectively, with 9 bases between them. Germline CDR1 and CDR2: MNHNS and SASEGT. The CDR3 DNA reads as TGTGCCAGCAGTGAAGGAGGGCTTTACTATGGCTACACCTTC. This translates into CASSEGGLYYGYTF.

This clone was seen a single time. The J gene is TRBJ2-5, the V gene TRBV7-9; 8 bases match TRBD1. Judging by the DNA end, TRBJ2-7 fits better; the J call may be wrong. The germline V gene has CDR1 SEHNR and CDR2 FQNEAQ (reference sequence). The CDR3 spans 16 residues. The CDR3 bases are TGTGCCAGCAGCTCTACCGACAGGGGAAAGCTTTACGAGCAGTACTTC. Amino acids: CASSSTDRGKLYEQYF.

CDR3 nucleotides: TGTGCCACCCGGGACTACACAGATACGCAGTATTTT. Translation gives CATRDYTDTQYF. This chain joins TRBV28 and TRBJ2-3; 7 bases match TRBD2. V dropped 10 bases and J dropped 2; count of bases not matched to a gene: 3. This CDR3 spans 12 amino acids. Germline loops: CDR1 MDHEN, CDR2 SYDVKM. The whole variable domain, filled in from reference TRBV28 and TRBJ2-3, reads DVKVTQSSRYLVKRTGEKVFLECVQDMDHENMFWYRQDPGLGLRLIYFSYDVKMKEKGDIPEGYSVSREKKERFSLILESASTNQTSMYLCATRDYTDTQYFGPGTRLTVL.

The chain carries TRBV5-8 and TRBJ2-7; 7 bases map to TRBD1. The CDR3 has 13 amino acids. V shed 7 bases, J shed 3 bases, and the junction held 7 bases outside the gene matches. Germline V gene data show CDR1 as SGHTS and CDR2 as YDEGEE. The CDR3, as DNA: TGTGCCAGCTACAGGGGAGTTATCTACGAGCAGTACTTC. This gives the protein CASYRGVIYEQYF.

CDR3 residues: CAISSRTSGSDNEQFF. CDR3 nucleotides: TGTGCCATCAGTTCCCGGACTAGCGGGAGTGACAATGAGCAGTTCTTC. The V and J genes are TRBV10-3 and TRBJ2-1; 13 bases match TRBD2. The ends lost 5 bases at V and 5 bases at J; junction bases unmatched: 6. The CDR3 loop spans 16 amino acids. Germline CDR1 and CDR2: ENHRY and SYGVKD.

V gene TRBV27 combines with J gene TRBJ2-1, with 7 nucleotides matching TRBD2. Germline lookup yields CDR1 MNHEY and CDR2 SMNVEV (reference sequence). This CDR3 region has 15 residues. V was pared by 1 base and J by 4 bases, with 4 bases of the junction left unmatched. Here the CDR3 reads CASSLWGLPYNEQFF. The DNA of the CDR3 is TGTGCCAGCAGTTTATGGGGACTACCTTACAATGAGCAGTTCTTC.

This clone was recorded only once. The chain couples TRBV7-6 to TRBJ2-7; TRBD2 is a possible D gene (5 bases). Germline lookup yields CDR1 SGHVS and CDR2 FNYEAQ. Deletions cut 1 base from V and 5 bases from J, with 9 bases between. This CDR3 comprises 13 residues. Here the CDR3 DNA reads TGTGCCAGCAGCTTAGGAGTGGGAGACGAGCAGTACTTC. This sequence encodes CASSLGVGDEQYF.

V usage is TRBV6-1 and J usage is TRBJ1-5; possibly TRBD1 for D (5 bases). V lost 10 bases to trimming and J lost 4 bases, with 14 bases between them. The germline gives CDR1 MNHNS, CDR2 SASEGT. The CDR3 length is 13 residues. This chain's CDR3 is CANSQGGNQPQHF. The DNA for the CDR3 is TGTGCCAATAGCCAGGGAGGTAATCAGCCCCAGCATTTT.

The chain employs TRBV7-2 and TRBJ1-1, with D hard to call. Trimming shortened V by 2 bases and J by 1 base, and 5 bases separated the two germline ends. Germline loops: CDR1 SGHTA, CDR2 FQGNSA. CDR3 length: 13 amino acids. CDR3 nucleotides: TGTGCCAGCAGCTTAATAGGGAACACTGAAGCTTTCTTT. This encodes CASSLIGNTEAFF.

This clone showed up just a few times. The CDR3: CASVDLYEQYF. The CDR3 DNA reads as TGTGCCAGCGTGGACCTTTACGAGCAGTACTTC. The V call is TRBV6-1, the J call TRBJ2-7, with D unclear. The germline V gene encodes CDR1 MNHNS and CDR2 SASEGT. The germline V and J ends were trimmed by 8 bases and 4 bases, with 9 bases remaining between them. CDR3 length: 11 residues.

The J gene is TRBJ2-4, the V gene TRBV7-2, with a possible D match to TRBD2 (6 bases). Trimming took off 5 bases at V and 0 bases at J, with 14 bases between the two ends. Germline V gene lookup returns CDR1 SGHTA and CDR2 FQGNSA. This CDR3 is 16 amino acids long. The CDR3 protein is CASSPGADLAKNIQYF. The CDR3, as DNA: TGTGCCAGCAGCCCGGGAGCGGATCTAGCCAAAAACATTCAGTACTTC.

V is TRBV5-4 and J is TRBJ2-7, with a weak D call TRBD1 (5 bases). Trimming shortened V by 0 bases and J by 1 base, and 8 bases separated the two germline ends. The CDR3 runs to 14 residues. Germline V gene data show CDR1 as SGHNT and CDR2 as YYREEE (reference sequence). In DNA form, the CDR3 reads TGTGCCAGCAGCTTGGAACAGGAATCCTACGAGCAGTACTTC. Amino acids: CASSLEQESYEQYF.

The chain couples TRBV9 to TRBJ1-4; D is undetermined. CDR1 and CDR2 from the germline V gene are SGDLS and YYNGEE. The germline V and J ends were trimmed by 4 bases and 7 bases, with 17 bases remaining between them. This CDR3 has 15 amino acids. The CDR3: CASSPGSGSGEKLFF. In DNA form, the CDR3 reads TGTGCCAGCAGCCCGGGCTCGGGGTCGGGTGAAAAACTGTTTTTT.

The J gene is TRBJ1-2, the V gene TRBV5-4; maybe TRBD1 (5 bases). V lost 0 bases and J 4 bases, leaving 7 bases between the germline ends. This CDR3 contains 13 residues. Germline lookup yields CDR1 SGHNT and CDR2 YYREEE (reference sequence). The CDR3 is CASSLAGTYGYTF. In DNA, the CDR3 is TGTGCCAGCAGCTTGGCGGGGACCTATGGCTACACCTTC.

To note about this clone: This specimen includes other DNA sequences encoding the same CDR3. The chain has TRBV7-9 and TRBJ2-1, with unresolved D. This CDR3 region has 14 residues. The ends were cut back, 4 bases at V and 7 bases at J, with 14 bases in the middle. Germline V gene data show CDR1 as SEHNR and CDR2 as FQNEAQ (reference sequence). The CDR3 sequence: CASSYVARENEQFF. The CDR3, as DNA: TGTGCCAGCAGCTACGTAGCAAGAGAGAATGAGCAGTTCTTC.

The CDR3 DNA reads as TGTGCCAGCAGTTATGGACTAGCGGGGGGAGATACGCAGTATTTT. Translated, it gives CASSYGLAGGDTQYF. V is TRBV6-6 and J is TRBJ2-3; 14 positions match TRBD2. J gave up 5 bases and V 3 bases, and 1 base lay outside the gene matches. CDR3 length: 15 residues. Germline CDR1 is MNHNY and CDR2 is SVGAGI (reference sequence).